This T cell receptor beta chain was obtained from a study of blood T cell repertoires in COVID-19. The method was immunoSEQ multiplex PCR; TCRdb's version includes in-frame clones alone and lacks a portion of them. The table includes about 110,000 clones, 70% to 90% detected once. The CDR3 runs 14 residues. CDR1 is LNHNV, CDR2 YYDKDF, per germline (reference sequence). Between the trimmed V and J ends, which lost 5 bases and 4 bases, there was a span of 15 bases. Specimen: peripheral blood. The V call is TRBV15, the J call TRBJ2-7; D unresolved. This clonotype was sampled from a human donor in a cohort sampled during active COVID-19. CDR3 residues: CATSESLEVYEQYF. CDR3 nucleotide sequence: TGTGCCACCAGCGAAAGTTTAGAGGTTTACGAGCAGTACTTC.